The sample holds one count of the clone carrying this TCR beta chain. The record originates from a study of technical replicates of blood from several donors. Sequencing was performed with immunoSEQ multiplex PCR; in TCRdb, only in-frame clones are kept and a portion is missing. The table has about 98,000 clones, around 95% seen once. The CDR3 extends over 12 amino acids. V lost 6 bases, J lost 6 bases, and 11 bases lay in between. Germline lookup yields CDR1 SQVTM and CDR2 ANQGSEA. The sequence came from a human donor in good health. The chain employs TRBV29-1 and TRBJ2-2, with D perhaps matching TRBD1 (6 bases). Sequencing used T cells isolated from PBMCs. This chain's CDR3 is CSVRTGSGELFF. The CDR3 bases are TGCAGCGTCCGAACAGGGTCCGGGGAGCTGTTTTTT.